This T cell receptor beta chain was sequenced for a study of molecular identifiers for immune sequencing clone quantification. The CDR3 extends over 11 amino acids. The germline gives CDR1 MGHDK, CDR2 SYGVNS. Deletions cut 8 bases from V and 0 bases from J, with 4 bases between. TCRdb independently ran MiXCR on the PCR reads; one entry per CDR3 protein. The repertoire holds around 470,000 distinct CDR3 sequences, with around 23% as singletons. This clonotype showed up just a few times. Sequenced input: naive CD8+ T cells from blood, with Jurkat cell RNA spiked in. Described subset: FACS-sorted CD8+CD4-CCR7+CD45RA+ naive T cells. The TCR comes from a human donor in good health. Some libraries in this study had Jurkat cell RNA spiked in. The J gene is TRBJ1-1, the V gene TRBV25-1; D call uncertain. CDR3 loop: CASAMNTEAFF. For the CDR3, the DNA is TGTGCCAGCGCTATGAACACTGAAGCTTTCTTT.